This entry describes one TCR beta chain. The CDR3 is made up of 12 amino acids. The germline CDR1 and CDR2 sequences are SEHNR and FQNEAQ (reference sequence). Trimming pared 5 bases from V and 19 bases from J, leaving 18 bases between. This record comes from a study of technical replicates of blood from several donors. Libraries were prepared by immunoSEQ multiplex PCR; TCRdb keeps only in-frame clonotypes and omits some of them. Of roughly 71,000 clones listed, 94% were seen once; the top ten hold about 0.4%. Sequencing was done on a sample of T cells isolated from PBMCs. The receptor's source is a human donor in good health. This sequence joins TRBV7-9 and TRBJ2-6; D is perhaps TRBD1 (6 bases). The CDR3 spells CASSGDTLPETF. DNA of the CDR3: TGTGCCAGCAGCGGGGACACTTTACCTGAAACTTTC.